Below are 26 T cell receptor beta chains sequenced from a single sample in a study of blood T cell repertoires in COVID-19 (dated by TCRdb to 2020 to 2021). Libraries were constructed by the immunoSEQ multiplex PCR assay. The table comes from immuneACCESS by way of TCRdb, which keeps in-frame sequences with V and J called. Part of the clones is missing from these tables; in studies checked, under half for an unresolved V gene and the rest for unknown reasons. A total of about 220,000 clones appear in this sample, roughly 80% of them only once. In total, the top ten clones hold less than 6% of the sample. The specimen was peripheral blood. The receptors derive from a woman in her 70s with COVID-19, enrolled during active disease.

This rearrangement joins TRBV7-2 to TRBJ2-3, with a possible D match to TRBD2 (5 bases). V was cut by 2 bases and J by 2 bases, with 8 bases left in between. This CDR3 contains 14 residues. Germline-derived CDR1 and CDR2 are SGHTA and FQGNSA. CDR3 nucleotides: TGTGCCAGCAGCTTAACGGGGAACACAGATACGCAGTATTTT. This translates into CASSLTGNTDTQYF.

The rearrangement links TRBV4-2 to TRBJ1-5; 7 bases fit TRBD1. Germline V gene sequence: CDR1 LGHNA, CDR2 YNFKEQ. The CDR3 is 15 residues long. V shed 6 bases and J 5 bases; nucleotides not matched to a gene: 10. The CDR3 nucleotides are TGTGCCAGCAGTGTCCCAAACAGGGGACATCAGCCCCAGCATTTT. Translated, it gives CASSVPNRGHQPQHF.

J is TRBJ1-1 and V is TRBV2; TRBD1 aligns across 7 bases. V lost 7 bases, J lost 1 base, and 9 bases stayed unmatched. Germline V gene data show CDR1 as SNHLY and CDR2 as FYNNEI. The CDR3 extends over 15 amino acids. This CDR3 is CASTVIQGTNTEAFF. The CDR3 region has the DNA TGTGCCAGCACCGTAATACAGGGGACGAACACTGAAGCTTTCTTT.

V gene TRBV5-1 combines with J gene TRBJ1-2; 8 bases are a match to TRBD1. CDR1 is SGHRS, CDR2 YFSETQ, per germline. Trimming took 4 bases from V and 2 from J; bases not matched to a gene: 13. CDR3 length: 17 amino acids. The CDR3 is CASSRQGTSNQNYGYTF. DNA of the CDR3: TGCGCCAGCAGCCGACAGGGGACCTCGAACCAGAACTATGGCTACACCTTC.

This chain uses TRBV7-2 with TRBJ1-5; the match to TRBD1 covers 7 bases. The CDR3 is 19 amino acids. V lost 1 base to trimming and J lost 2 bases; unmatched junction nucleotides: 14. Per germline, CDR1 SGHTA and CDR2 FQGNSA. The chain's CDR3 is CASSLGWRATGSGNQPQHF. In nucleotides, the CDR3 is TGTGCCAGCAGCTTAGGTTGGAGAGCGACAGGGAGCGGCAATCAGCCCCAGCATTTT.

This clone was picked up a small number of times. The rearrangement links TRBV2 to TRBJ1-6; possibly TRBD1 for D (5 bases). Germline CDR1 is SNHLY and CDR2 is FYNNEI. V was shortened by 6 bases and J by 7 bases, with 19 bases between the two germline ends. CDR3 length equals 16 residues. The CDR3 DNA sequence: TGTGCCAGCAGGGGTGGGGCCCTCATCCCCAATTCACCCCTCCACTTT. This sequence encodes CASRGGALIPNSPLHF.

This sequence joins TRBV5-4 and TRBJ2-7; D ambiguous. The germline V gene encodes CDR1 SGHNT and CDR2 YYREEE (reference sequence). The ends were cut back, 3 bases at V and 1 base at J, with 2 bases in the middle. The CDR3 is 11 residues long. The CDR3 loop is CASSSSYEQYF. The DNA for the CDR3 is TGTGCCAGCAGCTCGTCCTACGAGCAGTACTTC.

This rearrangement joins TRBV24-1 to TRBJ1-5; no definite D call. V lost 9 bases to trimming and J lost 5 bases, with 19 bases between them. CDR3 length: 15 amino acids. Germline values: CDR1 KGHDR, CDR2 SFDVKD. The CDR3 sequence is CATQSARGGYQPQHF. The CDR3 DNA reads TGTGCCACCCAATCCGCCCGCGGCGGATATCAGCCCCAGCATTTT.

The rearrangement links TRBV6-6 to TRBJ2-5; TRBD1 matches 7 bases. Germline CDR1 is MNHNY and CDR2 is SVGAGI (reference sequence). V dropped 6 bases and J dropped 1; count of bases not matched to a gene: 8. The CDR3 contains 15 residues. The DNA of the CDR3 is TGTGCCAGCAGGTCCACCGGGACAGCCCAAGAGACCCAGTACTTC. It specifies CASRSTGTAQETQYF.

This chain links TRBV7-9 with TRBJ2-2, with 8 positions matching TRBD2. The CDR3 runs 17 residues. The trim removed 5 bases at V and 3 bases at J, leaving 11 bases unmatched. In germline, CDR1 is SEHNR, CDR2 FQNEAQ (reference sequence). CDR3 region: CASSRSTGTSYTGELFF. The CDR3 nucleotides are TGTGCCAGCAGCCGATCAACCGGGACTAGTTACACCGGGGAGCTGTTTTTT.

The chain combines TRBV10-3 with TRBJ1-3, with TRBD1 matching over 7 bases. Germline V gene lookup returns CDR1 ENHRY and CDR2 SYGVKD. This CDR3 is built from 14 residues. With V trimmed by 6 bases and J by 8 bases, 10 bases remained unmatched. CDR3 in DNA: TGTGCCATCAGCGGGGGACCCAGGGGGGACACCATATATTTT. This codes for CAISGGPRGDTIYF.

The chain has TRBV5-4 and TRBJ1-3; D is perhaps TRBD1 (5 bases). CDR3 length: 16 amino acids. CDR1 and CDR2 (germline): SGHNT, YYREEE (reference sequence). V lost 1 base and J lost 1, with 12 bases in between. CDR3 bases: TGTGCCAGCAGCTTGATCGGGGGGGGATCTGGAAACACCATATATTTT. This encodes CASSLIGGGSGNTIYF.

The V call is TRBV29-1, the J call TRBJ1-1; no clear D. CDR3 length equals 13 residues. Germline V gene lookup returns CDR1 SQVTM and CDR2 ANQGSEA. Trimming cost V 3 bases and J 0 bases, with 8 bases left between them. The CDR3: CSVESDMNTEAFF. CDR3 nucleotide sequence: TGCAGCGTTGAGTCAGACATGAACACTGAAGCTTTCTTT. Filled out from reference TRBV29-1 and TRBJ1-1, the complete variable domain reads SAVISQKPSRDICQRGTSLTIQCQVDSQVTMMFWYRQQPGQSLTLIATANQGSEATYESGFVIDKFPISRPNLTFSTLTVSNMSPEDSSIYLCSVESDMNTEAFFGQGTRLTVV.

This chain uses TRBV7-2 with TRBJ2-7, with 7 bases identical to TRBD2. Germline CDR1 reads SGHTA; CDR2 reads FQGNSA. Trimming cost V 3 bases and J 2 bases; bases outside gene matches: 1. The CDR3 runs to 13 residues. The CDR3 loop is CASSLGGTYEQYF. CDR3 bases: TGTGCCAGCAGCTTGGGAGGGACCTACGAGCAGTACTTC.

The CDR3 DNA reads as TGTGCCAGCAGCCGGGACAGGAATCAGCCCCAGCATTTT. Protein: CASSRDRNQPQHF. The V call is TRBV28, the J call TRBJ1-5; 8 nucleotides match TRBD1. Germline CDR1 MDHEN, CDR2 SYDVKM. The CDR3 is made up of 13 amino acids. Unmatched junction bases numbered 2, after V lost 6 bases and J lost 4 bases.

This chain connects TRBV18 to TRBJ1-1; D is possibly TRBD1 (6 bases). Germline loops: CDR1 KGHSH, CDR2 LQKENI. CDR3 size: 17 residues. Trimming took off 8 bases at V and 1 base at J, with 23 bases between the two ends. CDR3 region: CASLKTMVRGPNTEAFF. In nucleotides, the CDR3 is TGTGCCAGCCTAAAAACGATGGTGCGGGGGCCGAACACTGAAGCTTTCTTT.

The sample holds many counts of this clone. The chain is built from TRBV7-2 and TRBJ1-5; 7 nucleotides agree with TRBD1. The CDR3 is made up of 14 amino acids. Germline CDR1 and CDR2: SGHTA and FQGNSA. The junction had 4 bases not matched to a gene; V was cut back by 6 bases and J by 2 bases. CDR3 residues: CASSRGQGNQPQHF. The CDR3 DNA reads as TGTGCCAGCAGTCGCGGACAGGGCAATCAGCCCCAGCATTTT.

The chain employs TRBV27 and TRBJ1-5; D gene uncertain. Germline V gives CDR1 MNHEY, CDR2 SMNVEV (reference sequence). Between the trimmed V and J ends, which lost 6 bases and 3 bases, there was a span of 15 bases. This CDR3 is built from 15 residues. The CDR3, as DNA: TGTGCCAGCAGGGATCTAGCCCGCTACAATCAGCCCCAGCATTTT. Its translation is CASRDLARYNQPQHF.

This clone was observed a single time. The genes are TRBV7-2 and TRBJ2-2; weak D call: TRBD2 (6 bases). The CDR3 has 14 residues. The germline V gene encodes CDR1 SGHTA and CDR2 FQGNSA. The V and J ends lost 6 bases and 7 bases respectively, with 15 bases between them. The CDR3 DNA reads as TGTGCCAGCAGTTTTAGCGGAGGGGTCGGGGAGCTGTTTTTT. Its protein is CASSFSGGVGELFF.

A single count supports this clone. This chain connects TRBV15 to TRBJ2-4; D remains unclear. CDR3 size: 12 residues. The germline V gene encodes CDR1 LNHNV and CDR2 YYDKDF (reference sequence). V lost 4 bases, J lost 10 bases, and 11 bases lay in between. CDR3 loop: CATSTDVRIQYF. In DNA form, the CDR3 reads TGTGCCACCAGCACGGATGTCAGGATTCAGTACTTC.

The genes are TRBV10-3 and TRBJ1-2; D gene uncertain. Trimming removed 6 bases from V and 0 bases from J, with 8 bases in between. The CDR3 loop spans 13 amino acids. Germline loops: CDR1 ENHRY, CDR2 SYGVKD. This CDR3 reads CAIRGDSNYGYTF. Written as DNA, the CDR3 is TGTGCCATCAGGGGAGACTCTAACTATGGCTACACCTTC.

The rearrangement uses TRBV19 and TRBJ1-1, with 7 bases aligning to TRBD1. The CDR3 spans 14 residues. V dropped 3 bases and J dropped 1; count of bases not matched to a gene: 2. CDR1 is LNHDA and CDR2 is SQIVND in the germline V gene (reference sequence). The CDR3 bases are TGTGCCAGTAGTATGGGACAGTCGAACACTGAAGCTTTCTTT. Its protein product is CASSMGQSNTEAFF.

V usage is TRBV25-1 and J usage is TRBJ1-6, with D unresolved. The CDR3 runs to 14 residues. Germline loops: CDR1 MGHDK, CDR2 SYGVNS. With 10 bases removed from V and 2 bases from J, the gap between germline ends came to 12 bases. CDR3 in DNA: TGTGCCACTCAACCCCGAGCCTATAATTCACCCCTCCACTTT. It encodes CATQPRAYNSPLHF.

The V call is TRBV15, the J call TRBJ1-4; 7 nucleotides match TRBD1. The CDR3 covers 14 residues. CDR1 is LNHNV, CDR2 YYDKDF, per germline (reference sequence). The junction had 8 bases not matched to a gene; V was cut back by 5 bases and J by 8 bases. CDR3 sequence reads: CATSVTGVGEKLFF. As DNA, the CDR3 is TGTGCCACCAGCGTTACAGGGGTAGGAGAAAAACTGTTTTTT. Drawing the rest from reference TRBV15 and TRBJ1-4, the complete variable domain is DAMVIQNPRYQVTQFGKPVTLSCSQTLNHNVMYWYQQKSSQAPKLLFHYYDKDFNNEADTPDNFQSRRPNTSFCFLDIRSPGLGDTAMYLCATSVTGVGEKLFFGSGTQLSVL.

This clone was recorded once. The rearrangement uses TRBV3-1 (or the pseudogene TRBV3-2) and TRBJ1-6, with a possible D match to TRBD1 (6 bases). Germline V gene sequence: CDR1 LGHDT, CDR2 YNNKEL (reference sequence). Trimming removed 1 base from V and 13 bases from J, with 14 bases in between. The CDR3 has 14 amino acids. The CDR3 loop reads CASSQGGRGFPLHF. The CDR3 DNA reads TGTGCCAGCAGCCAAGGGGGCAGGGGTTTCCCCCTCCACTTT.

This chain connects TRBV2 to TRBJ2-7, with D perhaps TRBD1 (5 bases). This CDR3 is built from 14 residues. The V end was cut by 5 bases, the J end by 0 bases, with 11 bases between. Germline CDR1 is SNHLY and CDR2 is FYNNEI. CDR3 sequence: CASSLDSYSYEQYF. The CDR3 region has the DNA TGTGCCAGCAGTCTCGACAGTTACTCCTACGAGCAGTACTTC. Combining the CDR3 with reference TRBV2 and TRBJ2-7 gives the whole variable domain EPEVTQTPSHQVTQMGQEVILRCVPISNHLYFYWYRQILGQKVEFLVSFYNNEISEKSEIFDDQFSVERPDGSNFTLKIRSTKLEDSAMYFCASSLDSYSYEQYFGPGTRLTVT.